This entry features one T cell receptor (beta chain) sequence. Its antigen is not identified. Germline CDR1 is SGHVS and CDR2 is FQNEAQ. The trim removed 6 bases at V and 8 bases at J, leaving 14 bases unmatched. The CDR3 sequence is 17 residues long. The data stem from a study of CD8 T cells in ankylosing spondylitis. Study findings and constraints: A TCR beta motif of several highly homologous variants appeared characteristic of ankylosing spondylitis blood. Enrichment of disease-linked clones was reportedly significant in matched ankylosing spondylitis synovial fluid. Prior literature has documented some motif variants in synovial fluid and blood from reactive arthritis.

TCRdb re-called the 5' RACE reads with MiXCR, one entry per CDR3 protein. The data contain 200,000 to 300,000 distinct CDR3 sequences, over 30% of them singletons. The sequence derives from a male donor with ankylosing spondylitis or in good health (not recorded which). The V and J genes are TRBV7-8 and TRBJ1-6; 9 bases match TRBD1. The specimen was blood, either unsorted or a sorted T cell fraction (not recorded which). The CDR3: CASRENRGQRRYSPLHF. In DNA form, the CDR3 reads TGTGCCAGCAGGGAAAACAGGGGGCAACGGCGATATTCACCCCTCCACTTT.